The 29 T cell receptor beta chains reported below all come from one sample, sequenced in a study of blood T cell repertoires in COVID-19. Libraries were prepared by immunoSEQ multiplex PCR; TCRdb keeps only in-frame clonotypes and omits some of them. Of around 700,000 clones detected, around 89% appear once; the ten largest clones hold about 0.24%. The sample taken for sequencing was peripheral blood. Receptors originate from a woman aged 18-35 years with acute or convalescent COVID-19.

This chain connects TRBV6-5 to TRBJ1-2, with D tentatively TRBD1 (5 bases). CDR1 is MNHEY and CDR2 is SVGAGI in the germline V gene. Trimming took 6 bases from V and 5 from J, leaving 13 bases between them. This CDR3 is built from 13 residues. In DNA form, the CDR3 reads TGTGCCAGCAGCCGAGACAGCCAATATGGCTACACCTTC. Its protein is CASSRDSQYGYTF.

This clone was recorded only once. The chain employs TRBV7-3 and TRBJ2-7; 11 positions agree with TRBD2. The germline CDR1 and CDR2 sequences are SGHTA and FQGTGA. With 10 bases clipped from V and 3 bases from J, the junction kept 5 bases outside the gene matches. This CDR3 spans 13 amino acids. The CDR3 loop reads CANRTSGLYEQYF. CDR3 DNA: TGTGCCAATCGGACTAGCGGGCTCTACGAGCAGTACTTC.

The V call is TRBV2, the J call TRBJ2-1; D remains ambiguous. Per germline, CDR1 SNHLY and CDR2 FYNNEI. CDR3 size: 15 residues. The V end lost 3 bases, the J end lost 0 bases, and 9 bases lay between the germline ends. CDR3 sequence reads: CASSDVQISYNEQFF. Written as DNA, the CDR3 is TGTGCCAGCAGTGATGTACAAATCTCCTACAATGAGCAGTTCTTC.

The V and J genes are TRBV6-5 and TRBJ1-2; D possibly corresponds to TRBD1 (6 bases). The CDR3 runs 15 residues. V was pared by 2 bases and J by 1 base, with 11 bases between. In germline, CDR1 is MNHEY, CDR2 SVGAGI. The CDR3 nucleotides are TGTGCCAGCAGTTACGGGACATCCATTAACTATGGCTACACCTTC. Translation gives CASSYGTSINYGYTF.

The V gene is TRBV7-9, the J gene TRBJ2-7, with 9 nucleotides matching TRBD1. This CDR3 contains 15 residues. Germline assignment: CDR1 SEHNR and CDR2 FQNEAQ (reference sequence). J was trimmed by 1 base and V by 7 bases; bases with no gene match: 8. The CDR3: CASTGGQGSSYEQYF. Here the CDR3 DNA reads TGTGCCAGCACCGGTGGACAGGGGAGTTCCTACGAGCAGTACTTC. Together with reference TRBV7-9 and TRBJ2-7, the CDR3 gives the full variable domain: DTGVSQNPRHKITKRGQNVTFRCDPISEHNRLYWYRQTLGQGPEFLTYFQNEAQLEKSRLLSDRFSAERPKGSFSTLEIQRTEQGDSAMYLCASTGGQGSSYEQYFGPGTRLTVT.

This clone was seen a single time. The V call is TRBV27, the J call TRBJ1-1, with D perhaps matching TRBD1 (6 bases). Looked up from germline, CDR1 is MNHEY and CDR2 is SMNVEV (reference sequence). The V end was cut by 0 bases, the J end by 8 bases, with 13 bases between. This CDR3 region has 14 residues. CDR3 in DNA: TGTGCCAGCAGTTTATCGGGCGGGCAGGGGGAAGCTTTCTTT. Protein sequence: CASSLSGGQGEAFF.

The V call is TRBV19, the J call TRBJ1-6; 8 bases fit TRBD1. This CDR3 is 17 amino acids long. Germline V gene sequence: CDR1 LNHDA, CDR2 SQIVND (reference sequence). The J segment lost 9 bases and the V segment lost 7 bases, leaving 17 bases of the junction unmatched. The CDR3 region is CASTVIGGQERSSPLHF. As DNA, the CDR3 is TGTGCCAGTACGGTCATCGGGGGACAGGAGAGAAGTTCACCCCTCCACTTT.

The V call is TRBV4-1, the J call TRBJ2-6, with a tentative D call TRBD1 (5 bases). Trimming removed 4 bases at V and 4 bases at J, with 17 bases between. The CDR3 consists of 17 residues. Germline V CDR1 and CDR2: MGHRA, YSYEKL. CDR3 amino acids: CASSRDPSGAGANVLTF. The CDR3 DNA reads TGCGCCAGCAGCCGAGACCCTAGTGGGGCCGGGGCCAACGTCCTGACTTTC.

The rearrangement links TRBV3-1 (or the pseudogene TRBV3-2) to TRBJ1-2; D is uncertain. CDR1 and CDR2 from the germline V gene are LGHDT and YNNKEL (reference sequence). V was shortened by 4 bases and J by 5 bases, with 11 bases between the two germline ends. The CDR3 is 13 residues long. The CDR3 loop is CASSLNEAYGYTF. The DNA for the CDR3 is TGTGCCAGCAGCCTAAATGAGGCATATGGCTACACCTTC.

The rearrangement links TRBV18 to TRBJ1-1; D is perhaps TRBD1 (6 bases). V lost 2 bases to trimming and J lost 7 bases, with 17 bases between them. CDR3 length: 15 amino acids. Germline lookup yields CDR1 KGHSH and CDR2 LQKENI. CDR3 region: CASSPIIGGMGEAFF. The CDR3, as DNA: TGTGCCAGCTCACCAATTATAGGGGGTATGGGTGAAGCTTTCTTT.

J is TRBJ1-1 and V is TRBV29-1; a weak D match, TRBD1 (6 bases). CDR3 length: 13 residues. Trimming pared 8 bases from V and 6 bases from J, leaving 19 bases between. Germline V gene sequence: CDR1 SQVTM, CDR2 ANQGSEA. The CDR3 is CSTYSGTRSEAFF. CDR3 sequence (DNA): TGCAGCACCTACTCCGGGACACGGTCTGAAGCTTTCTTT.

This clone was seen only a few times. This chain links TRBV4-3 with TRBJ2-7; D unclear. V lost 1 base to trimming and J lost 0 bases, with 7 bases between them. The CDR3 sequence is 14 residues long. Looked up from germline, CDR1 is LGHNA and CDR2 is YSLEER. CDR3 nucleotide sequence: TGCGCCAGCAGCCAAGGCAGAACCTCCTACGAGCAGTACTTC. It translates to CASSQGRTSYEQYF.

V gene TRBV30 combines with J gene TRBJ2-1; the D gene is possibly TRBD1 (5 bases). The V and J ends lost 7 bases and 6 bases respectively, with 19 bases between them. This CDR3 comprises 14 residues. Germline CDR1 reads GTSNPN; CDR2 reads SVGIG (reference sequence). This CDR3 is CAYGVGPVVNEQFF. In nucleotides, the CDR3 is TGTGCCTACGGAGTGGGGCCCGTGGTCAATGAGCAGTTCTTC. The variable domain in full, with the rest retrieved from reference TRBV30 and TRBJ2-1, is SQTIHQWPATLVQPVGSPLSLECTVEGTSNPNLYWYRQAAGRGLQLLFYSVGIGQISSEVPQNLSASRPQDRQFILSSKKLLLSDSGFYLCAYGVGPVVNEQFFGPGTRLTVL.

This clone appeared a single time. The CDR3: CASSLLQTDMNTEAFF. As DNA, the CDR3 is TGTGCCAGCAGCCTCCTTCAGACAGACATGAACACTGAAGCTTTCTTT. The rearrangement uses TRBV5-6 and TRBJ1-1; TRBD1 might be the D (5 bases). CDR3 size: 16 residues. V gave up 4 bases and J gave up 0 bases, with 16 bases separating them. Germline V gives CDR1 SGHDT, CDR2 YYEEEE.

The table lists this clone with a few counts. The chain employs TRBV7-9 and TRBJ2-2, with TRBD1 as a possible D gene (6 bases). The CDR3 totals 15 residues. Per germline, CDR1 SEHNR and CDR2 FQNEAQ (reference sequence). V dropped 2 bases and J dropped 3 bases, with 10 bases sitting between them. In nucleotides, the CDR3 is TGTGCCAGCAGCTTACAGGACAGACACACCGGGGAGCTGTTTTTT. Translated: CASSLQDRHTGELFF.

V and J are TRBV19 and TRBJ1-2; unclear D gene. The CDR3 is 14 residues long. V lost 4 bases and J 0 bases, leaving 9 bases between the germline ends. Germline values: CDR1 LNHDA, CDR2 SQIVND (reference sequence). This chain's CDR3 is CASSTGLTNYGYTF. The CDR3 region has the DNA TGTGCCAGTAGTACTGGACTGACTAACTATGGCTACACCTTC. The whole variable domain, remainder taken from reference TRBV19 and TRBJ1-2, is DGGITQSPKYLFRKEGQNVTLSCEQNLNHDAMYWYRQDPGQGLRLIYYSQIVNDFQKGDIAEGYSVSREKKESFPLTVTSAQKNPTAFYLCASSTGLTNYGYTFGSGTRLTVV.

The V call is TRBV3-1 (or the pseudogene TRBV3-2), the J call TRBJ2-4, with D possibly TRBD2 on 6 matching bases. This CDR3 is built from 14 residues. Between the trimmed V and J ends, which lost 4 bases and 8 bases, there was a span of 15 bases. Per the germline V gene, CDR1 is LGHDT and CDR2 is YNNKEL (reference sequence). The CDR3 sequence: CASSPGADADIQYF. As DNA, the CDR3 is TGTGCCAGCAGCCCGGGAGCGGATGCGGACATTCAGTACTTC.

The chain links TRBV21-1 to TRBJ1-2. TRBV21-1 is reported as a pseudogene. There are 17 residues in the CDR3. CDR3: CASSKGEGILPNYGYTF. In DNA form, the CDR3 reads TGTGCCAGCAGCAAAGGGGAGGGGATCCTACCTAACTATGGCTACACCTTC.

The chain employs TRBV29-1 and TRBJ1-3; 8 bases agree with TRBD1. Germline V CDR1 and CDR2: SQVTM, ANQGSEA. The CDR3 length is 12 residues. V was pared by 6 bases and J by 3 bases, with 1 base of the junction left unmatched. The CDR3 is CSVDRGGNTIYF. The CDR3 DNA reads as TGCAGCGTCGACAGGGGTGGAAACACCATATATTTT.

CDR3 nucleotide sequence: TGCGCCAGCAGCTTAGCCGTGGTCAGGGGATTCCCTCACCCCAGCTCCTACGAGCAGTACTTC. Translating it yields CASSLAVVRGFPHPSSYEQYF. V and J are TRBV5-1 and TRBJ2-7, with D perhaps TRBD1 (6 bases). Trimming took off 2 bases at V and 0 bases at J, with 30 bases between the two ends. CDR1 and CDR2 (germline): SGHRS, YFSETQ. This CDR3 region has 21 residues.

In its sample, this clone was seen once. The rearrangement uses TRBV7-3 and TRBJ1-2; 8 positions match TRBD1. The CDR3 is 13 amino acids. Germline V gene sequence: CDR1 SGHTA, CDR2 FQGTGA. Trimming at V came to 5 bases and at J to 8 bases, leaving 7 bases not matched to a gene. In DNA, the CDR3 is TGTGCCAGCAGCCACGGACAGGGCGAGGGCTACACCTTC. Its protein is CASSHGQGEGYTF.

The CDR3 spells CASSEARPDQPQHF. The CDR3, as DNA: TGTGCCAGCAGTGAAGCGAGGCCCGATCAGCCCCAGCATTTT. The rearrangement uses TRBV2 and TRBJ1-5; D uncertain. Trimming took off 0 bases at V and 5 bases at J, with 8 bases between the two ends. CDR1 is SNHLY, CDR2 FYNNEI, per germline. This CDR3 has 14 residues.

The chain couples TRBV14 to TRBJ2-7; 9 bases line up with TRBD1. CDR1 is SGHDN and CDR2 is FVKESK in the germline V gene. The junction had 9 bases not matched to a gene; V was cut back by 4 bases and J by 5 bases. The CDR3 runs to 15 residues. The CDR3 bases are TGTGCCAGCAGCCTCCGGGACAGGGCCCCCGACGAGCAGTACTTC. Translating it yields CASSLRDRAPDEQYF.

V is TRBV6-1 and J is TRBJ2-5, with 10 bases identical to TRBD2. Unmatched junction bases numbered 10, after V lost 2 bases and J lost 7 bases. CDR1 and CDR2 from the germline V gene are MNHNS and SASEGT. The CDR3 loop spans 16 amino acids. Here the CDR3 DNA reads TGTGCCAGCAGTGAATGGCAGCGGGGGGGCCGAGGGACCCAGTACTTC. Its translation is CASSEWQRGGRGTQYF.

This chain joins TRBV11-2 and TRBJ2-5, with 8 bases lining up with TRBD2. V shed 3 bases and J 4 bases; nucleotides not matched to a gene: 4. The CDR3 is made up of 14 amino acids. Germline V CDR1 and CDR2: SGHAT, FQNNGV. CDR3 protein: CASSFQAGGETQYF. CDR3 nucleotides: TGTGCCAGCAGCTTCCAGGCGGGGGGAGAGACCCAGTACTTC.

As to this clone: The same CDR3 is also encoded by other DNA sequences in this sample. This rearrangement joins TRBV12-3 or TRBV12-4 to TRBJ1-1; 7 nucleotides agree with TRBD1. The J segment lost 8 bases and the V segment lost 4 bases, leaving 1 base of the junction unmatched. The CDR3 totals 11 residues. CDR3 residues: CASSYRGEAFF. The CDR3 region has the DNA TGTGCCAGCAGTTACAGGGGCGAAGCTTTCTTT.

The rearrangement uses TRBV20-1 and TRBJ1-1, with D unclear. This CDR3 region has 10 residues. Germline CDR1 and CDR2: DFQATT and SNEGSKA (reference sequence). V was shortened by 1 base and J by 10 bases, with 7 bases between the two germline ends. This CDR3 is CSARAGGAFF. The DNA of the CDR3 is TGCAGTGCTAGAGCCGGAGGAGCTTTCTTT.

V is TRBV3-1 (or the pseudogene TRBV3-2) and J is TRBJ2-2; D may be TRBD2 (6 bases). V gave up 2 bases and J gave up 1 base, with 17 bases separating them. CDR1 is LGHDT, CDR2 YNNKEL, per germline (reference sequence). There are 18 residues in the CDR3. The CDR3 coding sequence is TGTGCCAGCAGCCAACCCAAGGTAGCGGCCCAGAACACCGGGGAGCTGTTTTTT. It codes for CASSQPKVAAQNTGELFF.

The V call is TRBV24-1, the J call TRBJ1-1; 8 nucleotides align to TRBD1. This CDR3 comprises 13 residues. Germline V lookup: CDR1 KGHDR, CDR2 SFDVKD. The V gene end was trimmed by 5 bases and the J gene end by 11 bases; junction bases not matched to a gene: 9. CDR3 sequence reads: CATSASGGINAFF. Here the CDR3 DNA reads TGTGCCACCAGTGCCTCAGGGGGCATCAACGCTTTCTTT.